One and the same sample provided the 5 T cell receptor beta chains below, sequenced in a study of OX40 agonist ivuxolimab in advanced cancers. Sequencing was performed with immunoSEQ multiplex PCR; in TCRdb, only in-frame clones are kept and a portion is missing. The data contain under 50,000 clones, about 89% of them singletons. Sequences were derived from CD4+ or CD8+ T cells sorted from blood, sampled in a trial of the OX40 agonist ivuxolimab. These TCRs come from an adult with an advanced solid tumor such as melanoma, head and neck, liver or kidney cancer.

The chain combines TRBV18 with TRBJ2-7; TRBD1 matches 10 bases. V shed 5 bases, J shed 3 bases, and the junction held 10 bases outside the gene matches. Germline V gives CDR1 KGHSH, CDR2 LQKENI. CDR3 length: 16 amino acids. The DNA for the CDR3 is TGTGCCAGCTCAGCCACCCCGGGACAGGGGTTCTACGAGCAGTACTTC. It translates to CASSATPGQGFYEQYF.

The V and J genes are TRBV19 and TRBJ1-2; tentative D call: TRBD1 (6 bases). Trimming cost V 0 bases and J 5 bases, with 13 bases left between them. Germline CDR1 is LNHDA and CDR2 is SQIVND (reference sequence). The CDR3 is 15 residues long. CDR3 protein: CASSIDETGLYGYTF. The CDR3 DNA follows: TGTGCCAGTAGTATAGACGAGACAGGCTTATATGGCTACACCTTC.

The V gene is TRBV6-5, the J gene TRBJ2-7; TRBD2 agrees at 9 bases. Trimming removed 6 bases from V and 0 bases from J; junction bases left unmatched: 3. This CDR3 contains 14 residues. The germline V gene has CDR1 MNHEY and CDR2 SVGAGI. CDR3 protein: CASRGTSSSYEQYF. The DNA of the CDR3 is TGTGCCAGCAGGGGGACTAGCAGCTCCTACGAGCAGTACTTC.

This rearrangement joins TRBV25-1 to TRBJ2-7; D ambiguous. The CDR3 spans 11 residues. The V gene's germline CDR1 is MGHDK and CDR2 SYGVNS. V dropped 6 bases and J dropped 6 bases, with 9 bases sitting between them. Written as DNA, the CDR3 is TGTGCCAGCAGGTCGCTGGGCGAGCAGTACTTC. This translates into CASRSLGEQYF.

The V and J genes are TRBV27 and TRBJ1-5; no definite D call. CDR1 and CDR2 (germline): MNHEY, SMNVEV (reference sequence). Trimming took 4 bases from V and 5 from J, leaving 12 bases between them. CDR3 length: 14 residues. CDR3 residues: CASSSMADDQPQHF. The CDR3 DNA reads TGTGCCAGCAGTTCGATGGCAGACGATCAGCCCCAGCATTTT.